These 21 T cell receptor beta chains were sequenced from one sample in a study of T cell repertoires in cytomegalovirus infection. TCRdb reprocessed the reads with MiXCR, giving one entry per CDR3 protein. The sample has fewer than 550,000 distinct CDR3 sequences, about 15% seen once. The source material was CD8+ T cells from PBMCs. These receptor sequences come from a human donor in good health (CMV status not recorded). Some clones in this sample may be carry-over from other donors' samples.

The chain joins TRBV13 to TRBJ2-7; D is ambiguous. CDR3 length: 13 residues. CDR1 and CDR2 from the germline V gene are PRHDT and FYEKMQ (reference sequence). V shed 3 bases and J shed 0 bases, with 6 bases lying between them. The CDR3, as DNA: TGTGCCAGCAGCTTCGCGAACTCCTACGAGCAGTACTTC. This encodes CASSFANSYEQYF.

Worth noting for this clonotype: At one boundary the junction diverges from the germline segment, which might be a read error. The gene calls are TRBV11-3 and TRBJ2-7; D is ambiguous. Germline values: CDR1 SGHNT, CDR2 YENEEA. The CDR3 totals 20 residues. The CDR3 sequence is CASSLFLCVQPTTSSYDQYF. CDR3 sequence (DNA): TGTGCCAGCAGCTTATTCCTATGTGTCCAGCCGACCACGAGCTCCTACGATCAGTACTTC. Full variable domain (remainder filled in from reference TRBV11-3 and TRBJ2-7): EAGVVQSPRYKIIEKKQPVAFWCNPISGHNTLYWYLQNLGQGPELLIRYENEEAVDDSQLPKDRFSAERLKGVDSTLKIQPAELGDSAVYLCASSLFLCVQPTTSSYDQYFGPGTRLTVT.

The chain recombines TRBV4-1 with TRBJ2-5; 8 nucleotides agree with TRBD2. This CDR3 comprises 14 residues. V dropped 4 bases and J dropped 5; count of bases not matched to a gene: 6. Germline CDR1 and CDR2: MGHRA and YSYEKL. The CDR3 sequence is CASSPTSEGETQYF. The CDR3 DNA is TGCGCCAGCAGCCCGACTAGCGAGGGGGAGACCCAGTACTTC.

J is TRBJ1-6 and V is TRBV6-1; D uncertain. The CDR3 has 15 residues. CDR1 and CDR2 (germline): MNHNS, SASEGT. Trimming stripped 3 bases from V and 3 bases from J, with 9 bases between. The CDR3 loop reads CASSDKAYYNSPLHF. The CDR3 nucleotides are TGTGCCAGCAGTGATAAAGCCTACTATAATTCACCCCTCCACTTT.

This clonotype was detected many times. V is TRBV7-9 and J is TRBJ2-1; tentative D call: TRBD1 (5 bases). The CDR3 consists of 15 residues. The germline V and J ends were trimmed by 6 bases and 2 bases, with 14 bases remaining between them. Germline assignment: CDR1 SEHNR and CDR2 FQNEAQ (reference sequence). CDR3 sequence: CASSPAGFAYNEQFF. CDR3 coding DNA: TGTGCCAGCAGTCCCGCAGGGTTTGCCTACAATGAGCAGTTCTTC. Looking up the rest from reference TRBV7-9 and TRBJ2-1 gives the full variable domain: DTGVSQNPRHKITKRGQNVTFRCDPISEHNRLYWYRQTLGQGPEFLTYFQNEAQLEKSRLLSDRFSAERPKGSFSTLEIQRTEQGDSAMYLCASSPAGFAYNEQFFGPGTRLTVL.

This clonotype appeared a few times. The chain carries TRBV20-1 and TRBJ1-5; no reliable D call. The V gene's germline CDR1 is DFQATT and CDR2 SNEGSKA (reference sequence). With 4 bases removed from V and 11 bases from J, the gap between germline ends came to 12 bases. This CDR3 has 11 amino acids. The CDR3: CSAKLSATQHF. CDR3 in DNA: TGCAGTGCTAAGTTATCAGCGACCCAGCATTTT.

This clonotype was seen many times. The chain links TRBV15 to TRBJ1-5; TRBD1 matches 8 bases. J was trimmed by 5 bases and V by 2 bases; bases with no gene match: 8. This CDR3 comprises 16 residues. Germline CDR1 LNHNV, CDR2 YYDKDF (reference sequence). CDR3 in amino acids: CATSRLTGGGDQPQHF. In DNA form, the CDR3 reads TGTGCCACCAGCAGACTTACAGGGGGGGGGGATCAGCCCCAGCATTTT. Full variable domain (remainder filled in from reference TRBV15 and TRBJ1-5): DAMVIQNPRYQVTQFGKPVTLSCSQTLNHNVMYWYQQKSSQAPKLLFHYYDKDFNNEADTPDNFQSRRPNTSFCFLDIRSPGLGDTAMYLCATSRLTGGGDQPQHFGDGTRLSIL.

This clonotype has a count of ten or more. This chain joins TRBV6-5 and TRBJ2-3; 10 bases line up with TRBD2. The CDR3 has 16 amino acids. J was trimmed by 1 base and V by 0 bases; bases with no gene match: 1. Germline V CDR1 and CDR2: MNHEY, SVGAGI. The CDR3 protein is CASSYSSGGRTDTQYF. The CDR3 nucleotides read TGTGCCAGCAGTTACTCTAGCGGGGGGCGCACAGATACGCAGTATTTT.

In this sample, this clonotype turned up a few times. The chain has TRBV15 and TRBJ2-5; 7 bases fit TRBD1. CDR1 is LNHNV, CDR2 YYDKDF, per germline (reference sequence). V lost 5 bases, J lost 2 bases, and 8 bases stayed unmatched. The CDR3 runs 15 residues. The CDR3 region is CATSPSRQGQETQYF. CDR3 DNA sequence: TGTGCCACCAGCCCCAGCAGACAGGGTCAAGAGACCCAGTACTTC.

To note about this clonotype: A much larger clone sits a single nucleotide away, making a read error possible. The CDR3 end shows no conserved phenylalanine or tryptophan, and so a read error is likely. The chain couples TRBV6-1 to TRBJ2-1, with 12 bases lining up with TRBD2. The length of the CDR3 is 16 residues. Germline assignment: CDR1 MNHNS and CDR2 SASEGT. V lost 5 bases to trimming and J lost 4 bases; unmatched junction nucleotides: 6. CDR3 DNA sequence: TGTGCCAGCAGTCCCTCTAGCGGGAGGGAATACAATGAGCAGTTCTTA. It is translated as CASSPSSGREYNEQFL.

With regard to this clonotype: Given a much more abundant clone one base away, this may be a read error. This chain joins TRBV27 and TRBJ2-3, with 7 bases fitting TRBD2. The CDR3 runs 15 residues. The germline gives CDR1 MNHEY, CDR2 SMNVEV (reference sequence). CDR3 DNA: TGTGCCAGAAGTTTAGTTCCAGCGGGGTCAGATACGCAGTATTTT. Translation gives CARSLVPAGSDTQYF.

J is TRBJ2-7 and V is TRBV5-1, with TRBD2 as a possible D gene (6 bases). This CDR3 is 15 amino acids long. With 0 bases removed from V and 3 bases from J, the gap between germline ends came to 13 bases. The germline gives CDR1 SGHRS, CDR2 YFSETQ. DNA of the CDR3: TGCGCCAGCAGCTTGGAACTAGCTGCTTACTACGAGCAGTACTTC. It encodes CASSLELAAYYEQYF.

Many counts were recorded for this clonotype. The rearrangement joins TRBV7-9 to TRBJ1-2, with D perhaps matching TRBD1 (5 bases). Deletions cut 4 bases from V and 1 base from J, with 13 bases between. The germline CDR1 and CDR2 sequences are SEHNR and FQNEAQ (reference sequence). The CDR3 spans 15 residues. CDR3 in amino acids: CASSSDSSLNYGYTF. The CDR3, as DNA: TGTGCCAGCAGCTCAGACAGTTCTCTTAACTATGGCTACACCTTC.

There are many counts of this clonotype. The gene calls are TRBV6-5 and TRBJ2-7; 12 nucleotides align to TRBD2. This CDR3 is built from 17 residues. V lost 0 bases to trimming and J lost 2 bases; unmatched junction nucleotides: 5. Per germline, CDR1 MNHEY and CDR2 SVGAGI. CDR3 DNA sequence: TGTGCCAGCAGTTACTCTGGGACTAGCGGGTCCCCCTACGAGCAGTACTTC. Translation gives CASSYSGTSGSPYEQYF.

This clonotype was observed at least ten times. This chain links TRBV10-3 with TRBJ2-4; D possibly corresponds to TRBD1 (5 bases). Trimming removed 3 bases from V and 1 base from J, with 7 bases in between. The CDR3 spans 14 residues. Germline lookup yields CDR1 ENHRY and CDR2 SYGVKD. The CDR3 region is CAISDPGAKNIQYF. The DNA for the CDR3 is TGTGCCATCAGTGACCCAGGGGCCAAAAACATTCAGTACTTC.

This clonotype was recorded many times. The CDR3 is CASSQESAASSYEQYF. The CDR3 DNA reads as TGCGCCAGCAGCCAAGAGAGCGCAGCATCTTCCTACGAGCAGTACTTC. The chain has TRBV4-1 and TRBJ2-7, with unresolved D. Trimming shortened V by 0 bases and J by 1 base, and 13 bases separated the two germline ends. Germline CDR1 and CDR2: MGHRA and YSYEKL. CDR3 length: 16 amino acids.

There are a few counts of this clonotype. This sequence joins TRBV5-6 and TRBJ2-7; perhaps TRBD2 as D (6 bases). The CDR3 length is 15 residues. CDR1 is SGHDT and CDR2 is YYEEEE in the germline V gene. V lost 0 bases to trimming and J lost 2 bases, with 12 bases between them. CDR3 protein: CASSLGGTQAYEQYF. DNA for the CDR3: TGTGCCAGCAGCTTGGGCGGGACCCAAGCCTACGAGCAGTACTTC.

In the case of this clonotype: One end of the junction does not line up with germline, which may come from a read error. The rearrangement joins TRBV7-8 to TRBJ1-5; no reliable D call. Germline V CDR1 and CDR2: SGHVS, FQNEAQ. The CDR3 length is 16 residues. CDR3 sequence (DNA): TGTGCAAGCAGCTTAGGACTCCCCGGAGTTGATCAGCCCCAGCATTTT. Its translation is CASSLGLPGVDQPQHF.

The chain uses TRBV7-9 and TRBJ2-7; 9 bases line up with TRBD1. CDR3 length: 16 amino acids. The junction had 7 bases not matched to a gene; V was cut back by 1 base and J by 3 bases. Germline values: CDR1 SEHNR, CDR2 FQNEAQ (reference sequence). DNA of the CDR3: TGTGCCAGCAGCTTAGTGGGACAGGGTAGCAACTACGAGCAGTACTTC. Amino acid sequence: CASSLVGQGSNYEQYF.

This clonotype was seen repeatedly, ten times or more. The gene calls are TRBV11-2 and TRBJ2-2; maybe TRBD2 (6 bases). With 1 base removed from V and 3 bases from J, the gap between germline ends came to 18 bases. This CDR3 comprises 18 residues. CDR1 is SGHAT, CDR2 FQNNGV, per germline. The CDR3 reads CASSLGTSSESDTGELFF. The CDR3 DNA reads TGTGCCAGCAGCTTAGGAACTAGCTCAGAATCAGACACCGGGGAGCTGTTTTTT.

The table lists this clonotype with many counts. The CDR3 here is CASSESSDSRHGYTF. DNA for the CDR3: TGTGCCAGCAGTGAATCGTCAGACTCCCGACATGGCTACACCTTC. The rearrangement uses TRBV25-1 and TRBJ1-2; D is ambiguous. The CDR3 totals 15 residues. V lost 1 base, J lost 6 bases, and 15 bases lay in between. Per the germline V gene, CDR1 is MGHDK and CDR2 is SYGVNS.